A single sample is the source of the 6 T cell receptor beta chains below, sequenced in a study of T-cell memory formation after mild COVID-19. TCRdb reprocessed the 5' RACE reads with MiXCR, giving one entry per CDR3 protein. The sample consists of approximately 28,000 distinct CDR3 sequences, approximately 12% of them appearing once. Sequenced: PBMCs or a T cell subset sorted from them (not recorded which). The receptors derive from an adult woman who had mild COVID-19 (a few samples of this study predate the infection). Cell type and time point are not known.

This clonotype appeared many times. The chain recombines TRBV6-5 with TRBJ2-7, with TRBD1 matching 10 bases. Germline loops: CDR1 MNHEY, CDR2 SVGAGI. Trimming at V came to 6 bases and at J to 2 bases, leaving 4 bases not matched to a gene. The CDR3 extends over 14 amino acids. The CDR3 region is CASSLGQGAYEQYF. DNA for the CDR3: TGTGCCAGCAGCCTCGGACAGGGGGCCTACGAGCAGTACTTC.

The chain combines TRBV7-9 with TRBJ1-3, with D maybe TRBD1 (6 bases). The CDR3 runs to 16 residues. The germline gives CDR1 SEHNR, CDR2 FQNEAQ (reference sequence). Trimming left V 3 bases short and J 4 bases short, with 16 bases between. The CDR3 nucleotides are TGTGCCAGCAGCTTCTACAGGGAAGGGGCGGGAAACACCATATATTTT. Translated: CASSFYREGAGNTIYF.

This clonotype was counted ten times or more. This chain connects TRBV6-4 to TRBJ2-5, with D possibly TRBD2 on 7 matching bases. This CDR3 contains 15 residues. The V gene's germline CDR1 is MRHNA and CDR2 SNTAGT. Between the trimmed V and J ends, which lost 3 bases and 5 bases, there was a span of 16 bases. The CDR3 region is CASSDEGGAGETQYF. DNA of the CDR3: TGTGCCAGCAGTGATGAGGGGGGGGCGGGGGAGACCCAGTACTTC.

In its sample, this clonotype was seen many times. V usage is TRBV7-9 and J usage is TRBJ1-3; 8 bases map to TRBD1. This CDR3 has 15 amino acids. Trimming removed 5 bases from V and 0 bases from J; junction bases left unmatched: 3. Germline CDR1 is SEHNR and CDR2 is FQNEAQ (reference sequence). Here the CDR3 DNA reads TGTGCCAGCAGCCCACAGGGGGTCTCTGGAAACACCATATATTTT. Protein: CASSPQGVSGNTIYF.

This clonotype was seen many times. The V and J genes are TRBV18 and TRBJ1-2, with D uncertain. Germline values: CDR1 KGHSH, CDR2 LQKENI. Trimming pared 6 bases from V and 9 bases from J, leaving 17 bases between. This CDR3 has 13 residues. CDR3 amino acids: CASSQDGGLSYTF. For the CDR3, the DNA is TGTGCCAGCTCTCAGGACGGTGGACTCAGCTACACCTTC.

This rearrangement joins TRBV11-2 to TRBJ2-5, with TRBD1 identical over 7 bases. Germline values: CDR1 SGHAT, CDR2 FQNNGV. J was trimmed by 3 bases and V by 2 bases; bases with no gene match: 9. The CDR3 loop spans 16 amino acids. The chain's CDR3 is CASSLRQGVSKETQYF. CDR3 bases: TGTGCCAGCAGCTTAAGGCAGGGGGTTTCAAAAGAGACCCAGTACTTC.